The 14 T cell receptor beta chains in this list originate from one sample, sequenced in a study of T cells in women clearing cervical HPV infection. Using immunoSEQ multiplex PCR, the repertoire was profiled, and TCRdb retains in-frame clones only, with some absent. Its table lists around 19,000 clones. The sample was blood buffy coat. All receptors come from a woman between 18 and 70 years old with a cervical HPV16 infection that either progressed to CIN3+ or cleared (not recorded which).

On this clone itself: The CDR3 end falls 3 residues outside the read, so it is completed with the germline J gene. This chain uses TRBV15 with TRBJ2-3; 9 bases map to TRBD2. Germline V lookup: CDR1 LNHNV, CDR2 YYDKDF (reference sequence). The trim removed 5 bases at V and 3 bases at J, leaving 3 bases unmatched. The length of the CDR3 is 14 residues. The part of the CDR3 DNA that was read is TGTGCCACCAGCCCGGGACTAGCAACAGATACG. This sequence encodes CATSPGLATDT. The entire CDR3 is CATSPGLATDTQYF.

The CDR3 DNA, read in part, is TGTGCCAGTAGTAGGACAGGGGCCGGCAATCAGCCC. This sequence encodes CASSRTGAGNQP. The whole CDR3 reads CASSRTGAGNQPQHF. The V call is TRBV19, the J call TRBJ1-5; TRBD1 matches at 9 bases. The sequence runs out 3 residues before the end of the CDR3; the remainder is reconstructed from the germline J gene. Unmatched junction bases numbered 3, after V lost 4 bases and J lost 2 bases. This CDR3 comprises 15 residues. Germline V CDR1 and CDR2: LNHDA, SQIVND (reference sequence).

Of note for this clone: The CDR3 end lies 3 residues beyond the end of the read and is filled in from the germline J gene. V usage is TRBV4-1 and J usage is TRBJ2-1; 7 bases agree with TRBD1. Germline assignment: CDR1 MGHRA and CDR2 YSYEKL. With 1 base clipped from V and 4 bases from J, the junction kept 7 bases outside the gene matches. This CDR3 has 16 amino acids. The covered CDR3 bases are TGCGCCAGCAGCCAAGCGGGCAGGGGGATGTACAATGAG. Translated, it gives CASSQAGRGMYNE. The whole CDR3 sequence is CASSQAGRGMYNEQFF.

Points on this clone: The read terminates 3 residues before the CDR3 end, so the remaining end is supplied by the germline J gene. The chain recombines TRBV30 with TRBJ2-2; D is possibly TRBD1 (5 bases). Germline lookup yields CDR1 GTSNPN and CDR2 SVGIG (reference sequence). The CDR3 loop spans 15 amino acids. This CDR3 is CAWTDGQAGANVLFF. CDR3 bases read: TGTGCCTGGACAGACGGTCAGGCTGGGGCCAACGTG.

Concerning this clone itself: Read data end 3 residues before the CDR3 end; the end is taken from the germline J gene. This sequence joins TRBV6-2 or TRBV6-3 and TRBJ1-5; perhaps TRBD1 as D (5 bases). This CDR3 comprises 12 residues. Trimming removed 5 bases at V and 7 bases at J, with 9 bases between. CDR1 is MNHEY, CDR2 SVGEGT, per germline. CDR3 protein: CASSMRGQPQHF. CDR3 DNA (partial): TGTGCCAGCAGTATGAGGGGACAGCCC.

As regards this clone: Coverage ceases 3 residues before the CDR3 finishes, and the germline J gene fills in the end. This chain joins TRBV7-8 and TRBJ2-3, with 8 nucleotides matching TRBD2. V lost 5 bases to trimming and J lost 0 bases; unmatched junction nucleotides: 7. The CDR3 sequence is 16 residues long. Germline lookup yields CDR1 SGHVS and CDR2 FQNEAQ. The CDR3 DNA, read in part, is TGTGCCAGCAGCGTCGTGACTAGCGAGAGCACAGATACG. It codes for CASSVVTSESTDT. Given in full, the CDR3 is CASSVVTSESTDTQYF.

As for this clone: The read falls 3 residues short of the CDR3 end, and the missing part is taken from the germline J gene. The chain employs TRBV5-1 and TRBJ1-6; tentative D call: TRBD1 (5 bases). The V end lost 2 bases, the J end lost 6 bases, and 12 bases lay between the germline ends. CDR1 and CDR2 from the germline V gene are SGHRS and YFSETQ. The CDR3 loop spans 15 amino acids. The CDR3 region is CASSFRGAGNSPLHF. The part of the CDR3 DNA that was read is TGCGCCAGCAGCTTTCGAGGGGCCGGTAATTCACCC.

Of note for this clone: Read sequence stops 3 residues before the CDR3 end, and the germline J gene provides the missing end. The chain employs TRBV6-2 or TRBV6-3 and TRBJ2-5, with unresolved D. The CDR3 consists of 13 residues. Germline CDR1 MNHEY, CDR2 SVGEGT. Trimming took 2 bases from V and 2 from J, leaving 6 bases between them. CDR3 loop: CASSYRVQETQYF. The CDR3 bases that were read are TGTGCCAGCAGTTACCGGGTTCAAGAGACC.

Notes on this clone: The CDR3 goes on 3 residues after the read ends, and that part is filled in from the germline J gene. The rearrangement links TRBV28 to TRBJ2-3; a possible D gene is TRBD1 (5 bases). V lost 6 bases, J lost 2 bases, and 15 bases lay in between. The CDR3 consists of 15 residues. CDR1 is MDHEN, CDR2 SYDVKM, per germline. The sequenced part of the CDR3 DNA is TGTGCCAGCAGAATTTGGGCAGGGTACACAGATACG. It encodes CASRIWAGYTDT. The entire CDR3 sequence reads CASRIWAGYTDTQYF.

A remark on this clone: At one end, the junction sequence differs from germline, possibly due to a read error. The read ends 3 residues early relative to the CDR3; the germline J gene fills the gap. The same CDR3 is also encoded by other DNA sequences in this sample. The chain recombines TRBV7-2 with TRBJ1-3; D remains ambiguous. The CDR3 is 13 amino acids. The germline V gene has CDR1 SGHTA and CDR2 FQGNSA. The sequenced part of the CDR3 DNA is TGTGCCAGCAGCCCGGCGGGGATCGACACT. Translated: CASSPAGIDT. The whole CDR3 is CASSPAGIDTIYF.

Worth noting for this clone: The read ends 3 residues shy of where the CDR3 ends; the end is completed using the germline J gene. The identical CDR3 is also encoded by other nucleotide sequences in the sample. The gene calls are TRBV19 and TRBJ1-3, with TRBD1 matching 7 bases. The length of the CDR3 is 15 residues. CDR1 LNHDA and CDR2 SQIVND come from the germline V gene (reference sequence). V shed 6 bases and J 2 bases; nucleotides not matched to a gene: 7. The CDR3 loop is CASSKQGQAGNTIYF. The CDR3 bases that were read are TGTGCCAGTAGCAAACAGGGGCAAGCTGGAAACACC.

About this clone itself: The CDR3 end is not reached by the read, which stops 3 residues before it; the germline J gene fills it in. The rearrangement joins TRBV2 to TRBJ1-4, with D hard to call. V lost 3 bases to trimming and J lost 4 bases, with 9 bases between them. The CDR3 length is 14 residues. Germline CDR1 and CDR2: SNHLY and FYNNEI. Incomplete CDR3 DNA: TGTGCCAGCAGTGACGGTCGGTATAATGAAAAA. It codes for CASSDGRYNEK. The full CDR3 is CASSDGRYNEKLFF. The entire variable domain, with the rest obtained from reference TRBV2 and TRBJ1-4, is as follows: EPEVTQTPSHQVTQMGQEVILRCVPISNHLYFYWYRQILGQKVEFLVSFYNNEISEKSEIFDDQFSVERPDGSNFTLKIRSTKLEDSAMYFCASSDGRYNEKLFFGSGTQLSVL.

Points on this clone: Read sequence stops 3 residues before the CDR3 end, and the germline J gene provides the missing end. The chain combines TRBV7-3 with TRBJ2-3; possible D gene TRBD2, 6 bases. The ends were cut back, 0 bases at V and 6 bases at J, with 13 bases in the middle. This CDR3 is built from 15 residues. Germline CDR1 reads SGHTA; CDR2 reads FQGTGA. The CDR3 loop reads CASSLTMGGTDTQYF. CDR3 DNA (partial): TGTGCCAGCAGCTTAACGATGGGGGGAACGGATACG.

Comment on this clone: The read halts 3 residues ahead of the CDR3 end, with the missing end drawn from the germline J gene. The chain has TRBV2 and TRBJ2-3; 15 nucleotides align to TRBD2. The CDR3 is made up of 16 amino acids. Looked up from germline, CDR1 is SNHLY and CDR2 is FYNNEI. The CDR3 bases that were read are TGTGCCAGCAGTGATGGGACTAGCGGGGGGCGGGAGACG. Translated, it gives CASSDGTSGGRET. The whole CDR3 reads CASSDGTSGGRETQYF.